This T cell receptor (beta chain) was found in a study of vaccination and CD4 T cells after COVID-19. Study-wide background: Stimulation used overlapping spike peptides from SARS-CoV-2, HCoV-NL63, HCoV-OC43 and HCoV-229E.

Cultured CD4+ T cells had their DNA profiled by the Oncomine TCR Beta short-read assay. Someone extracted genomic DNA from cultured CD4+ T cells. TCRdb fed the PCR reads into MiXCR, producing one record per CDR3 protein. The sample shows roughly 5,000 distinct CDR3 sequences, 25% to 35% of them seen only once. Findings of the study overall: A median 86.3% of convalescent patients' SARS-CoV-2-reactive clones emerged only after vaccination.

V lost 1 base, J lost 5 bases, and 6 bases lay in between. The CDR3 is 12 amino acids. Germline lookup yields CDR1 LGHDT and CDR2 YNNKEL (reference sequence). A remark on this clonotype: The target antigen is unknown.

Treatment specified: roughly 10-day PBMC culture with coronavirus spike peptide pools or control peptides (ViraFEST assay). Gathered ahead of the COVID-19 pandemic (2011-2018) were the CD4+ T cells of the unexposed donor. Each well received approximately 1.8 million PBMCs, cultured with about 9.4 IU/ml IL-2 and about 11 ug/ml peptide pools. The sequencing sample was made of CD4+ T cells from blood, cultured in vitro. The TCR was taken from a human donor in good health. The V gene is TRBV3-1, the J gene TRBJ2-7; D is uncertain. The CDR3, as DNA: TGTGCCAGCAGCCAAGTAGCCCACGAGCAGTACTTC. This gives the protein CASSQVAHEQYF.